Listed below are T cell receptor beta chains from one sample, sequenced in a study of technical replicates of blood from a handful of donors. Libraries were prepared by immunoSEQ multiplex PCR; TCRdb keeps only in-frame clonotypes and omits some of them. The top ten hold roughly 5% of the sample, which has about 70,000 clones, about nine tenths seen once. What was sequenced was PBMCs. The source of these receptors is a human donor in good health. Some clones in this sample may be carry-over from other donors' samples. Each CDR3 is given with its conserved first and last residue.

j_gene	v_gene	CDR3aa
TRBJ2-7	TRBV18	CASSFRQAPYEQYF
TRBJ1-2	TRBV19	CASSLLVNYGYTF
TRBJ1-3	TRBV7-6	CASSARGSGNTIYF
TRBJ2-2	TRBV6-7	CASSYPYTGELFF
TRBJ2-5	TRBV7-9	CASSLDVPQLAGVWETQYF
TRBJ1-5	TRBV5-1	CASSLEGNYNQPQHF
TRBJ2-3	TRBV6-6	CASSSRTSGGFDTQYF
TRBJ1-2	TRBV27	CASSLGQSYGYTF
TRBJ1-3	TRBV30	CAWSYGNTIYF
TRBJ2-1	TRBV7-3	CASSLTSWVDEQFF
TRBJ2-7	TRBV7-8	CASSLALVAGGYEQYF
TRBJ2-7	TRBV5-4	CASSPTGTQRAYEQYF
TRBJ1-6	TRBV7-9	CASSADRSTRASPLHF
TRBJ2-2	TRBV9	CASSVVAGVNTGELFF
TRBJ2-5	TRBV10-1	CANTGERGGGETQYF
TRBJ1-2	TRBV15	CATSRDGGRTYGYTF
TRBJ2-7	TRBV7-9	CASSFQTGGGGYEQYF
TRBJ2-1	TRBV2	CATVKTGTSGSLGQFF
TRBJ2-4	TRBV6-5	CASSYTGAKNIQYF
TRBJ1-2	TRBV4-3	CASSQDRGGGYTF